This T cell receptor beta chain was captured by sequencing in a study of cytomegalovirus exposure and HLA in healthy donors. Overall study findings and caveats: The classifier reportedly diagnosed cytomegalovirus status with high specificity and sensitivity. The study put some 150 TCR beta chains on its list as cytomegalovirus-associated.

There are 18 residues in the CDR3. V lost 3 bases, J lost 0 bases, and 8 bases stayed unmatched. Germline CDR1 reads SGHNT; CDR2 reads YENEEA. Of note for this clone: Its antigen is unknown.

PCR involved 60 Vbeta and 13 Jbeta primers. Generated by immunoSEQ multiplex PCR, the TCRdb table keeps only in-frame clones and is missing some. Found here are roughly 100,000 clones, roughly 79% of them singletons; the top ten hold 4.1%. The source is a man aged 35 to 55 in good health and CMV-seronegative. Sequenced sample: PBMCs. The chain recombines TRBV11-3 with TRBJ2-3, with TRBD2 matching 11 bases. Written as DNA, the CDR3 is TGTGCCAGCAGCTTGGGCTCTAGCGGGGGGTCTAGCACAGATACGCAGTATTTT. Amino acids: CASSLGSSGGSSTDTQYF.